These 18 T cell receptor beta chains came from one sample sequenced in a study of T cells in Graves' hyperthyroidism and ophthalmopathy. Researchers took RNA transcripts and amplified the TCR beta CDR3 regions from them. HTBI primers were employed in a first-round RT-PCR of the TCR CDR3. Using its own MiXCR run on the multiplex PCR reads, TCRdb lists one record per CDR3 protein. Among around 520,000 distinct CDR3 sequences listed, approximately 15% were seen once. Sequencing used blood. The receptors shown here come from a woman between 18 and 30 years old with Graves' hyperthyroidism.

Many counts were recorded for this clonotype. The gene calls are TRBV7-3 and TRBJ2-1; D tentatively fits TRBD1 or TRBD2 (5 bases each). V dropped 5 bases and J dropped 8 bases, with 10 bases sitting between them. Germline CDR1 and CDR2: SGHTA and FQGTGA. The CDR3 runs to 12 residues. This chain's CDR3 is CASSPMGDEQFF. DNA for the CDR3: TGTGCCAGCAGCCCGATGGGGGATGAGCAGTTCTTC.

The rearrangement joins TRBV5-5 to TRBJ1-5; D is ambiguous. Germline lookup yields CDR1 SGHKS and CDR2 YYEKEE (reference sequence). CDR3 length: 12 amino acids. The V and J ends lost 5 bases and 3 bases respectively, with 6 bases between them. The CDR3 reads CASSRNNQPQHF. DNA of the CDR3: TGTGCCAGCAGTCGGAACAATCAGCCCCAGCATTTT.

The J gene is TRBJ1-2, the V gene TRBV12-3 or TRBV12-4, with D possibly being TRBD1 (5 bases). V was pared by 9 bases and J by 4 bases, with 15 bases between. This CDR3 region has 13 residues. The CDR3 is CASQGPPFYGYTF. CDR3 nucleotide sequence: TGTGCCAGTCAGGGCCCGCCGTTCTATGGCTACACCTTC.

This clonotype was picked up many times. The chain joins TRBV30 to TRBJ1-6; D gene uncertain. Trimming took off 4 bases at V and 0 bases at J, with 10 bases between the two ends. This CDR3 has 15 amino acids. Germline V gene data show CDR1 as GTSNPN and CDR2 as SVGIG (reference sequence). CDR3 DNA: TGTGCCTGGAAAAACCCGAGCTCCTATAATTCACCCCTCCACTTT. This sequence encodes CAWKNPSSYNSPLHF. The variable domain in full, with the rest retrieved from reference TRBV30 and TRBJ1-6, is SQTIHQWPATLVQPVGSPLSLECTVEGTSNPNLYWYRQAAGRGLQLLFYSVGIGQISSEVPQNLSASRPQDRQFILSSKKLLLSDSGFYLCAWKNPSSYNSPLHFGNGTRLTVT.

This clonotype was seen at least ten times. The V and J genes are TRBV27 and TRBJ2-7, with a tentative D call TRBD2 (5 bases). The CDR3 has 14 residues. Germline-derived CDR1 and CDR2 are MNHEY and SMNVEV (reference sequence). The V end was cut by 2 bases, the J end by 5 bases, with 13 bases between. In nucleotides, the CDR3 is TGTGCCAGCAGTTTACGGGGTCTGGACCACGAGCAGTACTTC. Translation: CASSLRGLDHEQYF.

This clonotype was observed at least ten times. The V gene is TRBV20-1, the J gene TRBJ1-1; tentative D call: TRBD1 (5 bases). The ends were cut back, 1 base at V and 4 bases at J, with 13 bases in the middle. Per germline, CDR1 DFQATT and CDR2 SNEGSKA (reference sequence). The CDR3 consists of 14 residues. The CDR3 region is CSARVGSGGTEAFF. Written as DNA, the CDR3 is TGCAGTGCTAGAGTTGGTTCTGGGGGCACTGAAGCTTTCTTT.

This clonotype was seen repeatedly, ten times or more. The rearrangement uses TRBV20-1 and TRBJ2-5; 10 bases map to TRBD2. V lost 2 bases, J lost 2 bases, and 5 bases stayed unmatched. Per germline, CDR1 DFQATT and CDR2 SNEGSKA (reference sequence). There are 15 residues in the CDR3. The CDR3 is CSARSPTSGQETQYF. The CDR3 DNA sequence: TGCAGTGCTAGATCCCCGACTAGCGGGCAAGAGACCCAGTACTTC.

A single count supports this clonotype. This chain uses TRBV3-1 with TRBJ2-4, with 12 nucleotides matching TRBD2. The germline V gene has CDR1 LGHDT and CDR2 YNNKEL (reference sequence). Trimming removed 4 bases from V and 0 bases from J; junction bases left unmatched: 7. This CDR3 comprises 18 residues. The CDR3 is CASSPSRLAGAAKNIQYF. The CDR3 nucleotides are TGTGCCAGCAGCCCCTCCCGACTAGCGGGAGCAGCCAAAAACATTCAGTACTTC.

At least ten counts were recorded for this clonotype. V is TRBV18 and J is TRBJ2-5; D perhaps matches TRBD1 (5 bases). The V gene's germline CDR1 is KGHSH and CDR2 LQKENI. The germline V and J ends were trimmed by 3 bases and 7 bases, with 9 bases remaining between them. The CDR3 covers 12 residues. CDR3 loop: CASSPEGVTQYF. The CDR3 DNA follows: TGTGCCAGCTCACCTGAAGGGGTGACCCAGTACTTC.

This clonotype was seen repeatedly, ten times or more. The chain combines TRBV2 with TRBJ1-1; tentative D call: TRBD1 (6 bases). Trimming left V 6 bases short and J 4 bases short, with 12 bases between. The CDR3 is 13 amino acids. CDR1 and CDR2 from the germline V gene are SNHLY and FYNNEI. Here the CDR3 DNA reads TGTGCCAGCAGGGACAGCGGCGGCACTGAAGCTTTCTTT. It specifies CASRDSGGTEAFF.

This clonotype showed up many times. The V and J genes are TRBV11-1 and TRBJ2-2; D is unclear. Germline CDR1 reads SGHAT; CDR2 reads FQDESV (reference sequence). V gave up 2 bases and J gave up 4 bases, with 14 bases separating them. This CDR3 has 16 residues. CDR3 sequence reads: CASSLFSIPRTGELFF. Here the CDR3 DNA reads TGTGCCAGCAGCTTATTCAGCATCCCACGCACCGGGGAGCTGTTTTTT.

This clonotype was seen ten or more times. The chain recombines TRBV7-8 with TRBJ1-1; no definite D call. Germline V gives CDR1 SGHVS, CDR2 FQNEAQ. V was shortened by 4 bases and J by 3 bases, with 18 bases between the two germline ends. The CDR3 totals 16 residues. The CDR3 DNA sequence: TGTGCCAGCAGCTCTTACCCAGGACGGCGATACACTGAAGCTTTCTTT. Translated: CASSSYPGRRYTEAFF. Using reference TRBV7-8 and TRBJ1-1 for the parts outside the CDR3, the full variable domain is GAGVSQSPRYKVAKRGQDVALRCDPISGHVSLFWYQQALGQGPEFLTYFQNEAQLDKSGLPSDRFFAERPEGSVSTLKIQRTQQEDSAVYLCASSSYPGRRYTEAFFGQGTRLTVV.

Many counts were recorded for this clonotype. The chain couples TRBV30 to TRBJ1-1; D is unclear. Per the germline V gene, CDR1 is GTSNPN and CDR2 is SVGIG (reference sequence). The CDR3 has 13 residues. The V gene lost 6 bases and the J gene lost 1 base, with 12 bases spanning the gap. DNA for the CDR3: TGTGCCTGTTCTCGGGTCCAGAACACTGAAGCTTTCTTT. The encoded protein is CACSRVQNTEAFF.

This clonotype was seen repeatedly, ten times or more. This rearrangement joins TRBV19 to TRBJ2-2, with D possibly TRBD1 on 5 matching bases. The CDR3 totals 15 residues. Germline CDR1 LNHDA, CDR2 SQIVND (reference sequence). Between the trimmed V and J ends, which lost 3 bases and 1 base, there was a span of 9 bases. CDR3 in amino acids: CASSISTENTGELFF. The CDR3 DNA sequence: TGTGCCAGTAGTATTTCGACAGAGAACACCGGGGAGCTGTTTTTT.

CDR3 protein: CASRTDPSGNTIYF. DNA of the CDR3: TGTGCCAGTAGGACCGATCCCTCTGGAAACACCATATATTTT. The V gene is TRBV19, the J gene TRBJ1-3, with no clear D. Per the germline V gene, CDR1 is LNHDA and CDR2 is SQIVND (reference sequence). This CDR3 is 14 amino acids long. V shed 6 bases and J shed 0 bases, with 9 bases lying between them.

The V and J genes are TRBV12-3 or TRBV12-4 and TRBJ2-1; D remains ambiguous. The CDR3 extends over 12 amino acids. Deletions cut 4 bases from V and 12 bases from J, with 13 bases between. The CDR3 is CASSSPYRVQFF. In nucleotides, the CDR3 is TGTGCCAGCAGTTCCCCATACCGGGTGCAGTTCTTC.

This clonotype was observed a few times. This chain links TRBV4-1 with TRBJ1-4; D perhaps matches TRBD1 (5 bases). Germline CDR1 MGHRA, CDR2 YSYEKL. The CDR3 is 17 residues long. V was clipped by 1 base and J by 3 bases, with 15 bases between them. CDR3 DNA: TGCGCCAGCAGCCAAGTTTTACGGGTAGGGGCTAATGAAAAACTGTTTTTT. Translation: CASSQVLRVGANEKLFF.

The table lists this clonotype with many counts. This chain joins TRBV27 and TRBJ2-7, with 11 positions matching TRBD2. The V gene end was trimmed by 5 bases and the J gene end by 6 bases; junction bases not matched to a gene: 6. CDR3 size: 14 residues. The germline V gene has CDR1 MNHEY and CDR2 SMNVEV (reference sequence). The CDR3 here is CASSPTSGRGEQYF. For the CDR3, the DNA is TGTGCCAGCAGTCCAACTAGCGGGAGAGGCGAGCAGTACTTC.